This passage covers 4 T cell receptor beta chains from one sample sequenced in a study of CD8 T cells in Susac syndrome. Reverse transcription of roughly 0.5 to 1 ug RNA was performed with random hexamers. From the immunoSEQ multiplex PCR reads, TCRdb called clonotypes with MiXCR, one entry per CDR3 protein. The table lists about 210,000 distinct CDR3 sequences, 95% of them singletons. The specimen was CD4+ T cells from PBMCs. The receptors shown here come from a human donor with multiple sclerosis.

The chain recombines TRBV3-1 with TRBJ2-1; TRBD2 matches 7 bases. V trimming: 1 base; J trimming: 9 bases; junction bases outside the gene matches: 12. The CDR3 is made up of 16 amino acids. Germline assignment: CDR1 LGHDT and CDR2 YNNKEL (reference sequence). The CDR3 DNA follows: TGTGCCAGCAGCCAAGTTCCCGGCGGGAGATCCAGTGAGCAGTTCTTC. Its translation: CASSQVPGGRSSEQFF.

Here the CDR3 reads CSSHRATGDTEAFF. The CDR3 DNA follows: TGCAGCTCGCACAGGGCGACAGGGGATACTGAAGCTTTCTTT. The rearrangement joins TRBV20-1 to TRBJ1-1; 8 bases agree with TRBD1. Germline V CDR1 and CDR2: DFQATT, SNEGSKA (reference sequence). This CDR3 region has 14 residues.

J is TRBJ1-4 and V is TRBV20-1, with D unclear. The CDR3 runs 12 residues. Trimming left V 7 bases short and J 8 bases short, with 14 bases between. The germline CDR1 and CDR2 sequences are DFQATT and SNEGSKA (reference sequence). The CDR3 is CSVAPVGEKLFF. The CDR3 DNA follows: TGCAGTGTTGCTCCCGTGGGCGAAAAACTGTTTTTT.

This chain joins TRBV30 and TRBJ2-7; 10 nucleotides agree with TRBD2. This CDR3 region has 18 residues. Per germline, CDR1 GTSNPN and CDR2 SVGIG (reference sequence). V was clipped by 0 bases and J by 3 bases; unmatched bases: 14. The CDR3: CAWSVLRSSGSVGYEQYF. Here the CDR3 DNA reads TGTGCCTGGAGTGTACTTAGGTCTAGCGGGAGCGTAGGCTACGAGCAGTACTTC.